These 4 T cell receptor beta chains share one sample of origin, sequenced in a study of siplizumab effects on memory and regulatory T cells. Profiling relied on immunoSEQ multiplex PCR, and the TCRdb table lists in-frame clones only, not all of them. The table has 120,000 or so clones, roughly 89% seen once. The specimen sequenced was CD4+ T cells sorted from blood. These receptors were taken from a human donor in good health.

The chain recombines TRBV6-5 with TRBJ1-3; D call uncertain. CDR1 MNHEY and CDR2 SVGAGI come from the germline V gene. The V end was cut by 5 bases, the J end by 0 bases, with 8 bases between. CDR3 size: 14 residues. The CDR3 DNA is TGTGCCAGCAGTGACTTGAGCTCTGGAAACACCATATATTTT. Translating gives CASSDLSSGNTIYF.

This clone was recorded only once. The rearrangement joins TRBV27 to TRBJ2-5, with 8 positions matching TRBD2. The CDR3 runs to 16 residues. V shed 5 bases and J 5 bases; nucleotides not matched to a gene: 13. Germline V gene sequence: CDR1 MNHEY, CDR2 SMNVEV (reference sequence). CDR3 sequence reads: CASSIGTRGVFETQYF. The DNA for the CDR3 is TGTGCCAGCAGTATTGGGACTAGAGGGGTCTTCGAGACCCAGTACTTC.

This chain connects TRBV6-5 to TRBJ1-5; weak D call: TRBD1 (6 bases). Trimming stripped 5 bases from V and 4 bases from J, with 12 bases between. In germline, CDR1 is MNHEY, CDR2 SVGAGI. The CDR3 is made up of 14 amino acids. The CDR3 protein is CASSKRDTNQPQHF. The CDR3 coding sequence is TGTGCCAGCAGTAAACGGGACACTAATCAGCCCCAGCATTTT.

The chain is built from TRBV5-1 and TRBJ2-7; no definite D call. CDR1 and CDR2 (germline): SGHRS, YFSETQ. Trimming took 0 bases from V and 2 from J, leaving 9 bases between them. CDR3 length equals 14 residues. CDR3 bases: TGCGCCAGCAGCTTGGATGGGGTAACCTACGAGCAGTACTTC. Its protein product is CASSLDGVTYEQYF.